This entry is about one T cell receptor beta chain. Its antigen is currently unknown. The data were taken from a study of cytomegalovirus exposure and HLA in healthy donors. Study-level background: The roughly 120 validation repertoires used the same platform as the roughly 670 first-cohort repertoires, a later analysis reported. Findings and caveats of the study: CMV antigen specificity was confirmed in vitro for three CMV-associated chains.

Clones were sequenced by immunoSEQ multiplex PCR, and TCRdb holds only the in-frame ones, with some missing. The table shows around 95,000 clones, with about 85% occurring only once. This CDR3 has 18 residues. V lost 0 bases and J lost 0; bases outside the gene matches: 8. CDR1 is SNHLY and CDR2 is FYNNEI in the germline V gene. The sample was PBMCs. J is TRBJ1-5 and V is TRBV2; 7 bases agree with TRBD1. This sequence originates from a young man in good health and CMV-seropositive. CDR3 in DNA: TGTGCCAGCAGTGAAGCGCGCGACAGGGTCTATAGCAATCAGCCCCAGCATTTT. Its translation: CASSEARDRVYSNQPQHF.